Presented here are 25 T cell receptor beta chains from one specimen sequenced in a study of T cell changes during pregnancy in multiple sclerosis. Produced via immunoSEQ multiplex PCR; TCRdb's table is partial and in-frame only. The sample records 90,000 to 130,000 clones, 92% being singletons. Here the sequenced sample was peripheral blood, taken in the third trimester of pregnancy. These receptors all stem from a female donor with multiple sclerosis, enrolled in a pregnancy study.

This sequence joins TRBV5-5 and TRBJ2-7; 8 bases align to TRBD1. The CDR3 consists of 15 residues. Germline V gives CDR1 SGHKS, CDR2 YYEKEE (reference sequence). J lost 6 bases, V lost 3 bases, and 11 bases had no gene match. The CDR3: CASSWTTGAGSEQYF. The CDR3 DNA follows: TGTGCCAGCAGCTGGACGACAGGGGCAGGGTCCGAGCAGTACTTC.

V and J are TRBV30 and TRBJ1-1; possibly TRBD1 for D (6 bases). Trimming pared 2 bases from V and 3 bases from J, leaving 13 bases between. This CDR3 has 14 residues. CDR1 and CDR2 from the germline V gene are GTSNPN and SVGIG (reference sequence). The CDR3 region has the DNA TGTGCCTGGAGTCCCGGACAGTTTTACACTGAAGCTTTCTTT. Translated, it gives CAWSPGQFYTEAFF.

The chain links TRBV28 to TRBJ1-2; D not resolved. The CDR3 covers 14 residues. The germline CDR1 and CDR2 sequences are MDHEN and SYDVKM. The V gene lost 6 bases and the J gene lost 2 bases, with 13 bases spanning the gap. CDR3: CASSYAKSNYGYTF. As DNA, the CDR3 is TGTGCCAGCAGCTACGCCAAGTCCAACTATGGCTACACCTTC.

The chain has TRBV5-8 and TRBJ1-5, with 7 bases that match TRBD1. The V gene's germline CDR1 is SGHTS and CDR2 YDEGEE. V was clipped by 4 bases and J by 0 bases; unmatched bases: 4. The CDR3 is 15 residues long. CDR3 loop: CASSPGQNSNQPQHF. The CDR3 nucleotides are TGTGCCAGCAGCCCGGGACAGAATAGCAATCAGCCCCAGCATTTT.

The chain is built from TRBV5-4 and TRBJ1-1; D unresolved. This CDR3 contains 14 residues. CDR1 is SGHNT, CDR2 YYREEE, per germline (reference sequence). Trimming pared 4 bases from V and 5 bases from J, leaving 15 bases between. The CDR3 loop reads CASSTSPRRTEAFF. CDR3 nucleotides: TGTGCCAGCAGCACCAGCCCTCGGAGGACTGAAGCTTTCTTT.

The chain has TRBV9 and TRBJ2-2; TRBD1 matches 10 bases. V was pared by 4 bases and J by 3 bases, with 6 bases of the junction left unmatched. Germline CDR1 is SGDLS and CDR2 is YYNGEE. The CDR3 is 16 residues long. The CDR3 nucleotides read TGTGCCAGCAGCCCAGGGGGGACAGGGGACACCGGGGAGCTGTTTTTT. Translation gives CASSPGGTGDTGELFF.

The genes are TRBV30 and TRBJ1-5, with no clear D. Deletions cut 2 bases from V and 3 bases from J, with 11 bases between. CDR1 GTSNPN and CDR2 SVGIG come from the germline V gene (reference sequence). This CDR3 contains 14 residues. CDR3 region: CAWSSGSVNQPQHF. Written as DNA, the CDR3 is TGTGCCTGGAGTTCCGGGTCAGTCAATCAGCCCCAGCATTTT. Combining the CDR3 with reference TRBV30 and TRBJ1-5 gives the whole variable domain SQTIHQWPATLVQPVGSPLSLECTVEGTSNPNLYWYRQAAGRGLQLLFYSVGIGQISSEVPQNLSASRPQDRQFILSSKKLLLSDSGFYLCAWSSGSVNQPQHFGDGTRLSIL.

The V and J genes are TRBV27 and TRBJ2-3; the D is unclear. Trimming took 5 bases from V and 0 from J, leaving 15 bases between them. The CDR3 runs to 16 residues. Germline CDR1 is MNHEY and CDR2 is SMNVEV (reference sequence). The CDR3 region is CASSPLVVISTDTQYF. The CDR3 DNA reads TGTGCCAGCAGTCCCCTAGTCGTTATTAGCACAGATACGCAGTATTTT.

The chain recombines TRBV25-1 with TRBJ1-4, with TRBD1 matching over 7 bases. V dropped 2 bases and J dropped 6; count of bases not matched to a gene: 3. CDR1 is MGHDK and CDR2 is SYGVNS in the germline V gene. The CDR3 has 14 amino acids. CDR3 DNA sequence: TGTGCCAGCAGTGAACCTACAGGGGATGAAAAACTGTTTTTT. The encoded protein is CASSEPTGDEKLFF.

This chain links TRBV19 with TRBJ2-4; 7 bases are shared with TRBD1. The CDR3 length is 16 residues. Germline V CDR1 and CDR2: LNHDA, SQIVND (reference sequence). The trim removed 3 bases at V and 0 bases at J, leaving 5 bases unmatched. CDR3 region: CASSIPRQGAKNIQYF. In nucleotides, the CDR3 is TGTGCCAGTAGTATTCCCCGACAGGGAGCCAAAAACATTCAGTACTTC.

The DNA of the CDR3 is TGTGCCAGCAGCCCTGGGGGGACAGGGGTTTCACCCCTCCACTTT. It encodes CASSPGGTGVSPLHF. The rearrangement uses TRBV5-4 and TRBJ1-6; the match to TRBD1 covers 10 bases. J gave up 9 bases and V 4 bases, and 7 bases lay outside the gene matches. Germline V lookup: CDR1 SGHNT, CDR2 YYREEE (reference sequence). The CDR3 spans 15 residues.

J is TRBJ2-5 and V is TRBV5-6; 12 bases map to TRBD1. The trim removed 4 bases at V and 6 bases at J, leaving 10 bases unmatched. The CDR3 extends over 16 amino acids. Germline CDR1 SGHDT, CDR2 YYEEEE. The CDR3 protein is CASSQGGTGGGKTQYF. In DNA, the CDR3 is TGTGCCAGCAGCCAGGGGGGGACAGGGGGCGGAAAGACCCAGTACTTC. The entire variable domain, with the rest obtained from reference TRBV5-6 and TRBJ2-5, is as follows: DAGVTQSPTHLIKTRGQQVTLRCSPKSGHDTVSWYQQALGQGPQFIFQYYEEEERQRGNFPDRFSGHQFPNYSSELNVNALLLGDSALYLCASSQGGTGGGKTQYFGPGTRLLVL.

This clone showed up just once. V gene TRBV5-4 combines with J gene TRBJ2-3; no clear D gene. V was clipped by 2 bases and J by 3 bases, with 13 bases between them. The length of the CDR3 is 15 residues. Germline V lookup: CDR1 SGHNT, CDR2 YYREEE (reference sequence). The CDR3 spells CASSFTQLPTDTQYF. The CDR3 DNA reads as TGTGCCAGCAGCTTTACACAGCTTCCGACAGATACGCAGTATTTT. Combining the CDR3 with reference TRBV5-4 and TRBJ2-3 gives the whole variable domain ETGVTQSPTHLIKTRGQQVTLRCSSQSGHNTVSWYQQALGQGPQFIFQYYREEENGRGNFPPRFSGLQFPNYSSELNVNALELDDSALYLCASSFTQLPTDTQYFGPGTRLTVL.

The genes are TRBV2 and TRBJ1-4, with TRBD1 as a possible D gene (5 bases). Per germline, CDR1 SNHLY and CDR2 FYNNEI. CDR3 size: 14 residues. V lost 6 bases and J lost 4, with 12 bases in between. The CDR3 DNA reads TGTGCCAGCAGCCCGACAGTTAATAATGAAAAACTGTTTTTT. This translates into CASSPTVNNEKLFF.

This rearrangement joins TRBV11-2 to TRBJ2-1; weak D call: TRBD1 (5 bases). This CDR3 region has 13 residues. V was shortened by 2 bases and J by 8 bases, with 10 bases between the two germline ends. In germline, CDR1 is SGHAT, CDR2 FQNNGV. CDR3 DNA: TGTGCCAGCAGCTTAAGCCAGGGCCATGAGCAGTTCTTC. Protein: CASSLSQGHEQFF.

The chain couples TRBV5-5 to TRBJ2-2; maybe TRBD1 (6 bases). Germline V gene sequence: CDR1 SGHKS, CDR2 YYEKEE (reference sequence). The germline V and J ends were trimmed by 0 bases and 5 bases, with 8 bases remaining between them. The CDR3 totals 14 residues. The CDR3 DNA is TGTGCCAGCAGCTTGGTACAGGGTACCGGGGAGCTGTTTTTT. Amino acid sequence: CASSLVQGTGELFF. Variable domain in full (rest from reference TRBV5-5 and TRBJ2-2): DAGVTQSPTHLIKTRGQQVTLRCSPISGHKSVSWYQQVLGQGPQFIFQYYEKEERGRGNFPDRFSARQFPNYSSELNVNALLLGDSALYLCASSLVQGTGELFFGEGSRLTVL.

The chain is built from TRBV5-1 and TRBJ1-5, with D perhaps TRBD1 (6 bases). CDR3 length equals 15 residues. The germline gives CDR1 SGHRS, CDR2 YFSETQ. The ends were cut back, 4 bases at V and 5 bases at J, with 16 bases in the middle. CDR3 DNA: TGCGCCAGCAGCGTCGGGGCAGGGGAACATCAGCCCCAGCATTTT. Its protein is CASSVGAGEHQPQHF. Looking up the rest from reference TRBV5-1 and TRBJ1-5 gives the full variable domain: KAGVTQTPRYLIKTRGQQVTLSCSPISGHRSVSWYQQTPGQGLQFLFEYFSETQRNKGNFPGRFSGRQFSNSRSEMNVSTLELGDSALYLCASSVGAGEHQPQHFGDGTRLSIL.

This clone came up once. The chain recombines TRBV19 with TRBJ1-1, with D possibly matching TRBD1 (6 bases). The germline V gene encodes CDR1 LNHDA and CDR2 SQIVND (reference sequence). The V and J ends lost 6 bases and 1 base respectively, with 15 bases between them. The CDR3 contains 15 residues. The chain's CDR3 is CASSSHAQGNTEAFF. In nucleotides, the CDR3 is TGTGCCAGTAGCTCACACGCACAGGGGAACACTGAAGCTTTCTTT. The full variable domain, rest sourced from reference TRBV19 and TRBJ1-1, is DGGITQSPKYLFRKEGQNVTLSCEQNLNHDAMYWYRQDPGQGLRLIYYSQIVNDFQKGDIAEGYSVSREKKESFPLTVTSAQKNPTAFYLCASSSHAQGNTEAFFGQGTRLTVV.

V and J are TRBV7-2 and TRBJ2-7, with a possible D match to TRBD2 (6 bases). The V end lost 5 bases, the J end lost 2 bases, and 13 bases lay between the germline ends. The CDR3 covers 14 residues. The V gene's germline CDR1 is SGHTA and CDR2 FQGNSA. The CDR3, as DNA: TGTGCCAGCAGCCCGGGGGTAGGGACCTACGAGCAGTACTTC. Protein: CASSPGVGTYEQYF.

The rearrangement links TRBV18 to TRBJ2-7, with 7 bases lining up with TRBD2. This CDR3 is built from 14 residues. CDR1 and CDR2 from the germline V gene are KGHSH and LQKENI. With V trimmed by 6 bases and J by 2 bases, 7 bases remained unmatched. In nucleotides, the CDR3 is TGTGCCAGCTCCTCACTAGCGTTGCCCTACGAGCAGTACTTC. Its translation is CASSSLALPYEQYF.

The rearrangement links TRBV29-1 to TRBJ2-4; tentative D call: TRBD2 (6 bases). The CDR3 totals 11 residues. Per the germline V gene, CDR1 is SQVTM and CDR2 is ANQGSEA. Trimming cost V 5 bases and J 6 bases, with 8 bases left between them. DNA of the CDR3: TGCAGCGTTAATAGCGGAAACATTCAGTACTTC. Translated, it gives CSVNSGNIQYF.

The rearrangement uses TRBV30 and TRBJ1-4, with a possible D match to TRBD1 (5 bases). With 0 bases removed from V and 6 bases from J, the gap between germline ends came to 11 bases. Per germline, CDR1 GTSNPN and CDR2 SVGIG (reference sequence). This CDR3 has 14 residues. The CDR3 region has the DNA TGTGCCTGGAGTGTAGGGACGGGAGATGAAAAACTGTTTTTT. Translating gives CAWSVGTGDEKLFF.

This chain connects TRBV10-3 to TRBJ2-7; 7 bases map to TRBD1. In germline, CDR1 is ENHRY, CDR2 SYGVKD. The length of the CDR3 is 14 residues. The trim removed 5 bases at V and 2 bases at J, leaving 6 bases unmatched. The CDR3 bases are TGTGCCATCAGTCAGCCGGGACAGACCTACGAGCAGTACTTC. It is translated as CAISQPGQTYEQYF.

The genes are TRBV21-1 and TRBJ1-3; the table's D call of TRBD1 was not tested on the DNA. TRBV21-1 has pseudogene status. The CDR3 is 15 amino acids. CDR3 sequence (DNA): TGTGCCAGCAGCGAAACCCAGTTTTTTGGAAACACCATATATTTT. This encodes CASSETQFFGNTIYF.

This clone has only one observation. The V and J genes are TRBV27 and TRBJ1-2; 8 bases are shared with TRBD1. CDR3 length: 12 amino acids. The ends lost 4 bases at V and 7 bases at J; junction bases unmatched: 2. CDR1 is MNHEY and CDR2 is SMNVEV in the germline V gene (reference sequence). CDR3 DNA sequence: TGTGCCAGCAGTTCACAGGGGGGTGGCTACACCTTC. It yields the protein CASSSQGGGYTF.